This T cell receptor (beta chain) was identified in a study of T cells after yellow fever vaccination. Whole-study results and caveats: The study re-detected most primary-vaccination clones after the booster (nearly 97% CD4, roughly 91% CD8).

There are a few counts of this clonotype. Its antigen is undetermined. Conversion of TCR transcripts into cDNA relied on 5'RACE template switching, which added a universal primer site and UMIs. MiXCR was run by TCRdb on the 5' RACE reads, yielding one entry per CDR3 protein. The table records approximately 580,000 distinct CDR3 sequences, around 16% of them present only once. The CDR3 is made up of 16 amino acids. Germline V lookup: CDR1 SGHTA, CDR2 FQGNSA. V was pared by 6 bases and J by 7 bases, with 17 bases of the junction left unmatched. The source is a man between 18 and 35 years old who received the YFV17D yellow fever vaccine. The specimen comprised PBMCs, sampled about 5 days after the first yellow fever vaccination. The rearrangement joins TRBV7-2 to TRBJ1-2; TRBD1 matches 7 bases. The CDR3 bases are TGTGCCAGCAGTCCATTCGACCCGACAGGGCAGGGTGGCTACACCTTC. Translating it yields CASSPFDPTGQGGYTF.